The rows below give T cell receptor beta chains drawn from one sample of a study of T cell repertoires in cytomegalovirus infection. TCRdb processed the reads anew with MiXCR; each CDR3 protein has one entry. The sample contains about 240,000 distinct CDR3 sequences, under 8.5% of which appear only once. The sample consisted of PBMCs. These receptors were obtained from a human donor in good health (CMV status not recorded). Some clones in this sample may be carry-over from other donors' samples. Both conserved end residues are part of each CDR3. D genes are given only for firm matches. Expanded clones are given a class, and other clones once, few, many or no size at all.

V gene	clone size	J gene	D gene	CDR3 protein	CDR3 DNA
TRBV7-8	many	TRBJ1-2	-	CASSETGGQNYGYTF	TGTGCCAGCAGCGAGACAGGAGGGCAAAACTATGGCTACACCTTC
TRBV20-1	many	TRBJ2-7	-	CSARIQGEQYF	TGCAGTGCTAGGATACAGGGAGAGCAGTACTTC
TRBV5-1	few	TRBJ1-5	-	CASSPGGGFSNQPQHF	TGCGCCAGCAGCCCGGGGGGAGGGTTTAGCAATCAGCCCCAGCATTTT
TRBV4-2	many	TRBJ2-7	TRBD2	CASSQAGPGGLEQYF	TGTGCCAGCAGCCAAGCCGGCCCGGGGGGGCTCGAGCAGTACTTC
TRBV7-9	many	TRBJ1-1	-	CASTMGGNTEAFF	TGTGCCAGCACTATGGGAGGGAACACTGAAGCTTTCTTT
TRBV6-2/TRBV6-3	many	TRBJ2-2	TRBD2	CASSVLAVINTGELFF	TGTGCCAGCAGTGTACTAGCGGTTATAAACACCGGGGAGCTGTTTTTT
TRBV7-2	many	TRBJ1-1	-	CASSLDSGNTEAFF	TGTGCCAGCAGCTTAGATAGCGGGAACACTGAAGCTTTCTTT
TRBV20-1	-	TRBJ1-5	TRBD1	CSAVGDRTSGPNQPQHF	TGCAGTGCTGTCGGGGACAGGACATCCGGGCCCAATCAGCCCCAGCATTTT
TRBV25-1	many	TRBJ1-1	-	CASSEFRGKRSEAFF	TGTGCCAGCAGTGAATTTCGGGGGAAACGGTCTGAAGCTTTCTTT
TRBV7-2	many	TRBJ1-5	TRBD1	CASSRKTGGENQPQHF	TGTGCCAGCAGCCGCAAGACAGGGGGCGAAAACCAGCCCCAGCATTTT
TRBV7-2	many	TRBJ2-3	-	CASSRPGTDTQYF	TGTGCCAGCAGCCGACCGGGGACAGATACGCAGTATTTT
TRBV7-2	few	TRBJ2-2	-	CASSFTGIGELFF	TGTGCCAGCAGCTTCACAGGGATCGGGGAGCTGTTTTTT
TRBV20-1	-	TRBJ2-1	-	CSVGTTPSSYNEQFF	TGCAGTGTCGGGACAACCCCCAGCTCCTACAATGAGCAGTTCTTC
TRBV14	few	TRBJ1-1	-	CASSQGRGSWNTEAFF	TGTGCCAGCAGCCAAGGTAGGGGATCGTGGAACACTGAAGCTTTCTTT
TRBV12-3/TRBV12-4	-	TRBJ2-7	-	CASSRTVYEQYF	TGTGCCAGCAGTAGGACAGTCTACGAGCAGTACTTC
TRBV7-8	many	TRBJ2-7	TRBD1	CASSFRTGRDEQYF	TGTGCCAGCAGCTTTCGGACAGGGAGAGACGAGCAGTACTTC
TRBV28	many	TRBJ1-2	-	CGTDGDHYGYTF	TGTGGAACTGACGGGGACCACTATGGCTACACCTTC
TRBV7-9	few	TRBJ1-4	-	CASGRGGNEKLFF	TGTGCCAGCGGACGTGGAGGTAATGAAAAACTGTTTTTT
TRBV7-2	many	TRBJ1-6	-	CASSPLGSPLHF	TGTGCCAGCAGCCCGCTGGGGTCACCCCTCCACTTT
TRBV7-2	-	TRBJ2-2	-	CASRSGFTNTGEPFF	TGTGCCAGCAGGTCCGGTTTCACGAACACCGGGGAGCCGTTTTTT
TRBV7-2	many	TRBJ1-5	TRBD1	CASSARPDREDQPQHF	TGTGCCAGCAGCGCGAGGCCGGACAGGGAGGATCAGCCCCAGCATTTT
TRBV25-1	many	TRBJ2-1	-	CASSVPGQTREQFF	TGTGCCAGCAGTGTGCCGGGACAAACAAGGGAGCAGTTCTTC
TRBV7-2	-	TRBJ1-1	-	CASSLGGNNEAFF	TGTGCCAGCAGCTTAGGCGGGAACAATGAAGCGTTCTTT
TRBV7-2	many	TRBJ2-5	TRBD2	CASSLGAGGRFLETQYF	TGTGCCAGCAGCTTAGGAGCGGGGGGGCGTTTTTTAGAGACCCAGTACTTC
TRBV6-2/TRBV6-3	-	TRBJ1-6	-	CASSYMDSPLHF	TGTGCCAGCAGTTACATGGATTCACCCCTCCACTTT
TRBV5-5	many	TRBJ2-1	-	CASSPYRVYEQFF	TGTGCCAGCAGCCCTTACAGGGTCTATGAGCAGTTCTTC
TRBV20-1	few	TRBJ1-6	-	CSARVASSNSPLHF	TGCAGTGCTAGAGTGGCATCTTCAAATTCACCCCTCCACTTT
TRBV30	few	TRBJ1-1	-	CAWRFGGVNTEAFF	TGTGCCTGGAGATTCGGGGGCGTTAACACTGAAGCTTTCTTT
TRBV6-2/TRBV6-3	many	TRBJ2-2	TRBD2	CASRTSGGRYTGELFF	TGTGCCAGCAGGACTAGCGGCGGCAGATACACCGGGGAGCTGTTTTTT
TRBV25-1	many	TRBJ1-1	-	CASSEYHLDTEAFF	TGTGCCAGCAGTGAATATCATTTGGACACTGAAGCTTTCTTT
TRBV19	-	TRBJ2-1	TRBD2	CASSTLAGGFTNEQFF	TGTGCCAGTAGTACCTTAGCGGGGGGGTTTACGAATGAGCAGTTCTTC
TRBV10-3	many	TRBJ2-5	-	CAISFQGQETQYF	TGTGCCATCAGCTTCCAGGGTCAAGAGACCCAGTACTTC
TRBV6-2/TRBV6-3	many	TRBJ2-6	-	CASHSTGGKFSGANVLTF	TGTGCCAGCCATTCGACCGGGGGAAAGTTTTCTGGGGCCAACGTCCTGACTTTC
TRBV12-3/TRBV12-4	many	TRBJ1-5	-	CASSFENPDQPQHF	TGTGCCAGCAGTTTCGAAAACCCGGATCAGCCCCAGCATTTT
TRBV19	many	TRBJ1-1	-	CASSTTASMNTEAFF	TGTGCCAGTAGTACCACAGCCTCCATGAACACTGAAGCTTTCTTT
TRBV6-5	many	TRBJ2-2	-	CASTPQTGTGELFF	TGTGCCAGCACCCCCCAGACCGGAACCGGGGAGCTGTTTTTT
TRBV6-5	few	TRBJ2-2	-	CASSYGGGIGLSGELFF	TGTGCCAGCAGTTACGGTGGTGGAATAGGGTTGTCCGGGGAGTTGTTTTTT
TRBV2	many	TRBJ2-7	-	CASSPNPGSYEQYF	TGTGCCAGCAGCCCGAACCCGGGTTCCTACGAGCAGTACTTC
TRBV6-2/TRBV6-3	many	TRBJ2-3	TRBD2	CASSVPGLAVGDTQYF	TGTGCCAGCAGTGTTCCGGGACTAGCGGTGGGGGATACGCAGTATTTT
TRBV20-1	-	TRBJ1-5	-	CSAPARGAVGQPQHF	TGCAGTGCCCCCGCCAGGGGTGCGGTCGGTCAGCCCCAGCATTTT